The following is a T cell receptor beta chain sequence with its context. The antigen is unknown. This record belongs to a study of OX40 agonist ivuxolimab in advanced cancers. About the research overall: Intravenous ivuxolimab was administered to patients every 2 weeks at 0.01 to 10 mg/kg. Previous treatment with anti-PD-1, anti-PD-L1 or anti-CTLA-4 therapy was allowed; approximately 40% had received some. Findings and limits, study-wide: What antigens the expanded peripheral T cells recognized was never established.

Germline V gives CDR1 SGHVS, CDR2 FQNEAQ. CDR3 length: 17 residues. Unmatched junction bases numbered 12, after V lost 6 bases and J lost 6 bases. Libraries were prepared by immunoSEQ multiplex PCR; TCRdb keeps only in-frame clonotypes and omits some of them. The data show about 35,000 clones, approximately 90% seen once. Sequencing used CD4+ or CD8+ T cells sorted from blood, obtained in a trial of the OX40 agonist ivuxolimab. The genes are TRBV7-8 and TRBJ2-1, with TRBD2 matching 12 bases. The TCR was taken from an adult with an advanced solid tumor such as melanoma, head and neck, liver or kidney cancer. CDR3 nucleotides: TGTGCCAGCAGTTTGAATCGGGGACTAGCGGGTTTCAATGAGCAGTTCTTC. Its protein is CASSLNRGLAGFNEQFF.